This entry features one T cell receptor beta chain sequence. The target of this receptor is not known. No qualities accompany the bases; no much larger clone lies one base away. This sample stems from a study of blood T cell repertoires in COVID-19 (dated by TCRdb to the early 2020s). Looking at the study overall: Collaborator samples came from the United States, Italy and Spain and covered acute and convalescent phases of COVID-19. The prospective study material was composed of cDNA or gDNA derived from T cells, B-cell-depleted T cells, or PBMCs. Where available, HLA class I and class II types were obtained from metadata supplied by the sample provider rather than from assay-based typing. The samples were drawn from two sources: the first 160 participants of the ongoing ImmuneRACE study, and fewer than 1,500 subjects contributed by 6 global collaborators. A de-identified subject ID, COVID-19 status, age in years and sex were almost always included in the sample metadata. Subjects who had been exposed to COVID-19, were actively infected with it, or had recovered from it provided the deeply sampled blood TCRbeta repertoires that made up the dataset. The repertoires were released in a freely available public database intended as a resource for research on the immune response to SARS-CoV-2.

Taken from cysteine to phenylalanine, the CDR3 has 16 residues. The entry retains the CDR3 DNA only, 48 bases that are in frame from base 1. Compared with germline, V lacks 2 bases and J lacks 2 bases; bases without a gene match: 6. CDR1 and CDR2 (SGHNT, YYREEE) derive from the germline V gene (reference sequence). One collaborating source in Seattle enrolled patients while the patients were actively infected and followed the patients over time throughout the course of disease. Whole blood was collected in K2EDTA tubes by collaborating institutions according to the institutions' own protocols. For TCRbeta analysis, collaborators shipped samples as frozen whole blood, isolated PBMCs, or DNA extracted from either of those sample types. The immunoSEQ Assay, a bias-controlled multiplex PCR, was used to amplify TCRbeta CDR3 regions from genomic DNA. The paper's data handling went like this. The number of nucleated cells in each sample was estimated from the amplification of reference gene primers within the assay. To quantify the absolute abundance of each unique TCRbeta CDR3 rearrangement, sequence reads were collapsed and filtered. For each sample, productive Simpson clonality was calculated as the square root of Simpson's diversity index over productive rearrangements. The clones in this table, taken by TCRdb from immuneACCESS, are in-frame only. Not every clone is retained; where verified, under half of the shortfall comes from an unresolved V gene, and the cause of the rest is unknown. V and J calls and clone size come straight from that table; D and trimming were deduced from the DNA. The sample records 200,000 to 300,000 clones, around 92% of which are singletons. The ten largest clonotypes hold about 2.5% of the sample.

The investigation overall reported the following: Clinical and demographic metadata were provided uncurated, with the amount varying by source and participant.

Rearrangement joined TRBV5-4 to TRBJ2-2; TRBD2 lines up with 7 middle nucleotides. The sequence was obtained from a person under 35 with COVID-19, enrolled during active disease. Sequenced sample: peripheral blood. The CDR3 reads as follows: CASSLRRAGNTGELFF. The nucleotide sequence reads TGTGCCAGCAGCTTAAGGCGAGCGGGAAACACCGGGGAGCTGTTTTTT.